The rows below give T cell receptor beta chains drawn from one sample of a study of cytomegalovirus exposure and HLA in healthy donors. Assay used: immunoSEQ multiplex PCR; TCRdb lists only in-frame clones, some missing. The sample lists about 180,000 clones, roughly 80% occurring once. The specimen sequenced was PBMCs. The receptors were sampled from a man between 40 and 49 years old in good health and CMV-seronegative. Each CDR3 is given with its conserved first and last residue. The D gene is left open where the match is weak. Some rows mark clone size as missing; the rest say once, few, many or name a class of expanded clone.

J gene: TRBJ2-7
clone size: NA
V gene: TRBV6-6
D gene: TRBD2
CDR3 DNA: TGTGCCAGCCAGGTGAGGGAGGCTAGCGGGAGCGCCGAGCAGTACTTC
CDR3 protein: CASQVREASGSAEQYF

J gene: TRBJ1-1
clone size: few
V gene: TRBV11-2
D gene: NA
CDR3 DNA: TGTGCCAGCACCCCCTCCGGAGGAGGGGGGGAAATTGAAGCTTTCTTT
CDR3 protein: CASTPSGGGGEIEAFF

J gene: TRBJ1-6
clone size: NA
V gene: TRBV30
D gene: NA
CDR3 DNA: TGTGCCTGGAATCGACAGACCCAAAATTCACCCCTCCACTTT
CDR3 protein: CAWNRQTQNSPLHF

J gene: TRBJ2-2
clone size: NA
V gene: TRBV14
D gene: NA
CDR3 DNA: TGTGCCAGCAGCCTAAATCAGGGGTCGGGCACCGGGGAGCTGTTTTTT
CDR3 protein: CASSLNQGSGTGELFF

J gene: TRBJ2-2
clone size: NA
V gene: TRBV9
D gene: TRBD2
CDR3 DNA: TGTGCCAGCAGCGTAGTTGGACTAGCAACCGGGGAGCTGTTTTTT
CDR3 protein: CASSVVGLATGELFF

J gene: TRBJ1-2
clone size: NA
V gene: TRBV2
D gene: TRBD1
CDR3 DNA: TGTGCCAGCAGTAACCCCGGGACAGGAGGGGGAGCAAGCTACACCTTC
CDR3 protein: CASSNPGTGGGASYTF

J gene: TRBJ1-1
clone size: NA
V gene: TRBV7-9
D gene: NA
CDR3 DNA: TGTGCCAGCAGCTGGACAGCGAACACTGAAGCTTTCTTT
CDR3 protein: CASSWTANTEAFF

J gene: TRBJ2-7
clone size: NA
V gene: TRBV5-1
D gene: TRBD2
CDR3 DNA: TGCGCCAGCAGCCCTGGGACTAGCTCTCGCGAGCAGTACTTC
CDR3 protein: CASSPGTSSREQYF

J gene: TRBJ2-3
clone size: NA
V gene: TRBV2
D gene: TRBD2
CDR3 DNA: TGTGCCAGCAATATAGCGGGAGTTGGCGATACGCAGTATTTT
CDR3 protein: CASNIAGVGDTQYF

J gene: TRBJ2-6
clone size: NA
V gene: TRBV7-9
D gene: TRBD2
CDR3 DNA: TGTGCCAGCAGCTTCTCCGGGGGGGCAGCAGGGGCCAACGTCCTGACTTTC
CDR3 protein: CASSFSGGAAGANVLTF

J gene: TRBJ1-1
clone size: NA
V gene: TRBV6-6
D gene: NA
CDR3 DNA: TGTGCCAGCAGTTACCTGGGCAACACTGAAGCTTTCTTT
CDR3 protein: CASSYLGNTEAFF

J gene: TRBJ2-7
clone size: NA
V gene: TRBV19
D gene: TRBD2
CDR3 DNA: TGTGCCAGTAGTATCTTCTTTGGAGGGGAGGGAAGCTCCTACGAGCAGTACTTC
CDR3 protein: CASSIFFGGEGSSYEQYF

J gene: TRBJ2-1
clone size: NA
V gene: TRBV12-2
D gene: NA
CDR3 DNA: TGTGCAAGTCGCCAGGGGACAGTCAATGAGCAGTTCTTC
CDR3 protein: CASRQGTVNEQFF

J gene: TRBJ2-7
clone size: NA
V gene: TRBV4-3
D gene: TRBD2
CDR3 DNA: TGCGCCAGCAGCCCTGCGACTAGCGGGGTTTTCTCCTACGAGCAGTACTTC
CDR3 protein: CASSPATSGVFSYEQYF

J gene: TRBJ2-1
clone size: NA
V gene: TRBV27
D gene: NA
CDR3 DNA: TGTGCCAGCAGTTTAAGGGGACTGCACAATGAGCAGTTCTTC
CDR3 protein: CASSLRGLHNEQFF

J gene: TRBJ1-3
clone size: NA
V gene: TRBV6-6
D gene: NA
CDR3 DNA: TGTGCCAGCAGTTACCCCCCACGGAGCTCTGGAAACACCATATATTTT
CDR3 protein: CASSYPPRSSGNTIYF

J gene: TRBJ2-2
clone size: once
V gene: TRBV12-5
D gene: NA
CDR3 DNA: TGTGCTAGTGGTTCCCCGGCAGGCATCACCGGGGAGCTGTTTTTT
CDR3 protein: CASGSPAGITGELFF

J gene: TRBJ1-5
clone size: NA
V gene: TRBV6-1
D gene: NA
CDR3 DNA: TGTGCCAGCAGAGGAGGCAATCAGCCCCAGCATTTT
CDR3 protein: CASRGGNQPQHF

J gene: TRBJ1-2
clone size: NA
V gene: TRBV5-1
D gene: NA
CDR3 DNA: TGCGCCAGCAGTCGGACAGAACCTAACTATGGCTACACCTTC
CDR3 protein: CASSRTEPNYGYTF

J gene: TRBJ1-5
clone size: once
V gene: TRBV6-5
D gene: NA
CDR3 DNA: TGTGCCAGCAGAGCCTTACAGCAAAATCAGCCCCAGCATTTT
CDR3 protein: CASRALQQNQPQHF